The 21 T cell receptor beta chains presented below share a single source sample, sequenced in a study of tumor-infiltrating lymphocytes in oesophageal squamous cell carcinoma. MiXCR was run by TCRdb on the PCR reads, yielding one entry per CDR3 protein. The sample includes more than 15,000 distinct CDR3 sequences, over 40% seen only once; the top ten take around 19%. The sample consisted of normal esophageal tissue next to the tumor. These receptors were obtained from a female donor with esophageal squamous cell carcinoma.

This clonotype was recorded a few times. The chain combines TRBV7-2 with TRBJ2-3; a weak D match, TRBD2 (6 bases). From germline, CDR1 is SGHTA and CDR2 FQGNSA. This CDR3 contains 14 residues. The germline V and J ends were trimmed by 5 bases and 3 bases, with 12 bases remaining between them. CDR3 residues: CASSQNGRTDTQYF. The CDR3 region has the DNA TGTGCCAGCAGCCAAAACGGGAGAACAGATACGCAGTATTTT.

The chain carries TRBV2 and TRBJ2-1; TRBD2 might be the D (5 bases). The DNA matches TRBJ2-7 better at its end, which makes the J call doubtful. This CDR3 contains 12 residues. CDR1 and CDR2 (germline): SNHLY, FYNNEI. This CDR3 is CASTRTSHEQYF. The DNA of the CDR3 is TGTGCCAGCACGAGAACTAGTCATGAGCAGTACTTC.

Written as DNA, the CDR3 is TGTGCCAGCAGCTTAGGGTCCCTAGTTACGCAGTATTTT. It encodes CASSLGSLVTQYF. V is TRBV7-2 and J is TRBJ2-3; no definite D call. This CDR3 has 13 residues. CDR1 is SGHTA and CDR2 is FQGNSA in the germline V gene. Trimming took 1 base from V and 8 from J, leaving 10 bases between them.

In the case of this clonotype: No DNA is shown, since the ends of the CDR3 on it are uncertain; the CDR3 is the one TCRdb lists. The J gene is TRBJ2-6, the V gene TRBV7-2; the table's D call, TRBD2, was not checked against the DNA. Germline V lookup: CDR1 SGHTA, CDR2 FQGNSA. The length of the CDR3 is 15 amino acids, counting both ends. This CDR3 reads CASSSGGGLRAVLRF.

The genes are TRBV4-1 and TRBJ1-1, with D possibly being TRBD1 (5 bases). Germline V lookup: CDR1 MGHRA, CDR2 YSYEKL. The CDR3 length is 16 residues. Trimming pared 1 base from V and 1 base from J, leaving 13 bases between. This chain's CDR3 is CASSQGAWGKNTEAFF. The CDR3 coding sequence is TGCGCCAGCAGCCAAGGGGCATGGGGGAAGAACACTGAAGCTTTCTTT.

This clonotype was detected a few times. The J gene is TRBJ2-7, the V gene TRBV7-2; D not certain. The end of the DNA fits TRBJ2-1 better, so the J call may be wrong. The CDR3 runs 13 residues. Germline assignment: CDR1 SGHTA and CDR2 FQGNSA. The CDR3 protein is CASSFKLHNEQFF. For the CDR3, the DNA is TGTGCCAGCAGCTTTAAGCTACACAATGAGCAGTTCTTC.

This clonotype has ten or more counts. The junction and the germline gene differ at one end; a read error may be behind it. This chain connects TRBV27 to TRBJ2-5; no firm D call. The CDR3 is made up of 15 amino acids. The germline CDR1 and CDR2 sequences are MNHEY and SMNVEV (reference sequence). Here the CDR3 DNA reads TGTGCCAGCAGTCCCAGGATATCCTATAATTCACCCCTCCACTTC. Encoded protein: CASSPRISYNSPLHF.

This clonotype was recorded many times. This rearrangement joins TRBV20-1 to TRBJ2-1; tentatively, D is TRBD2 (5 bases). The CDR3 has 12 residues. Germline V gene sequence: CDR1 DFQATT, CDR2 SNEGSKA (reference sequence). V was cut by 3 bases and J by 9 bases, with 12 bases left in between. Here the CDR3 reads CSASRSRAEQFF. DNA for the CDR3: TGCAGTGCTAGTCGGTCGCGGGCTGAGCAGTTCTTC.

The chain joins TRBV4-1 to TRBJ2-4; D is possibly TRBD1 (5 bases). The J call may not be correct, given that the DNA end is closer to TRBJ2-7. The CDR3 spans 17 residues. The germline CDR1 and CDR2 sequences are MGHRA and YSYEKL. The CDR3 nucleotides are TGCGCCAGCAGCCCCAGGGTTCCACTCTCCCTTATCTACGAGCAGTACTTC. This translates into CASSPRVPLSLIYEQYF.

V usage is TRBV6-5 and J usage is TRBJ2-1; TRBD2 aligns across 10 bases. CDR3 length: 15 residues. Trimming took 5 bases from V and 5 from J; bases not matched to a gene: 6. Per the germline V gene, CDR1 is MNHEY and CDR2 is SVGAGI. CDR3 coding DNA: TGTGCCAGCAGTGAGTCGCTAGCGGGGGACAATGAGCAGTTCTTC. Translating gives CASSESLAGDNEQFF.

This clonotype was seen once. CDR3 coding DNA: TGTGCCGGCTCTGGTGGGCTAGCGTCCTACAATGAGCAGTTCTTC. Its protein product is CAGSGGLASYNEQFF. The V gene is TRBV6-5, the J gene TRBJ2-1; weak D call: TRBD2 (6 bases). The CDR3 spans 15 residues. With 11 bases removed from V and 1 base from J, the gap between germline ends came to 18 bases. CDR1 is MNHEY, CDR2 SVGAGI, per germline.

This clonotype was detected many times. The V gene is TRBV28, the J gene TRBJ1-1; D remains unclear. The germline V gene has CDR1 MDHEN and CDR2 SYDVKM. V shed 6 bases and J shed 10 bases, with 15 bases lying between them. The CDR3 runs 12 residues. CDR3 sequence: CASREIWGSAFF. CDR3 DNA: TGTGCCAGCAGGGAGATATGGGGTTCAGCTTTCTTT.

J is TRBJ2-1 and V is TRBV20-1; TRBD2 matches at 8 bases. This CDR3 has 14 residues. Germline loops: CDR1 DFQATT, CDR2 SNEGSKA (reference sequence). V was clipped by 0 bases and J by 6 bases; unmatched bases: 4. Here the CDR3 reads CSARDRTSSNEQFF. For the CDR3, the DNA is TGCAGTGCTAGAGATCGGACTAGCTCCAATGAGCAGTTCTTC.

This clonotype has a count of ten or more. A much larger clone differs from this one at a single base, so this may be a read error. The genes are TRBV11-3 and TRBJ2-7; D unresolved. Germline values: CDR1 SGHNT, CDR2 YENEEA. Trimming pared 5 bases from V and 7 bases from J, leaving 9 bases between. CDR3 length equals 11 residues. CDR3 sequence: CASSLKNEQYF. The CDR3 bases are TGTGCCAGCAGCCTCAAGAATGAGCAGTACTTC.

The CDR3 is CAISKGLGGVTGNEQFF. For the CDR3, the DNA is TGTGCCATCAGTAAGGGACTAGGGGGGGTCACTGGGAATGAGCAGTTCTTC. V gene TRBV10-3 combines with J gene TRBJ2-1, with 8 bases aligning to TRBD2. This CDR3 comprises 17 residues. The V segment lost 5 bases and the J segment 7 bases; nucleotides outside the gene matches: 16. Germline V CDR1 and CDR2: ENHRY, SYGVKD.

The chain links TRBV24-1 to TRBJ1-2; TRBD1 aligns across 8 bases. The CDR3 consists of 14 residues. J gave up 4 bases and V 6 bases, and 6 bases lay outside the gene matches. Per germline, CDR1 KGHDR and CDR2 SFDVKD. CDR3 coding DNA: TGTGCCACCAGTTCGGGACAGGCCTCCTATGGCTACACCTTC. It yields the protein CATSSGQASYGYTF.

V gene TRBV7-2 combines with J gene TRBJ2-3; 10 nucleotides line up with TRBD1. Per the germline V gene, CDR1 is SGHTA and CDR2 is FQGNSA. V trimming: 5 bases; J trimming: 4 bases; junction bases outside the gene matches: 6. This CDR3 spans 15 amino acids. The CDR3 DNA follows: TGTGCCAGCAGCCCAAGGACAGGGGGGCCAGATACGCAGTATTTT. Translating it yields CASSPRTGGPDTQYF.

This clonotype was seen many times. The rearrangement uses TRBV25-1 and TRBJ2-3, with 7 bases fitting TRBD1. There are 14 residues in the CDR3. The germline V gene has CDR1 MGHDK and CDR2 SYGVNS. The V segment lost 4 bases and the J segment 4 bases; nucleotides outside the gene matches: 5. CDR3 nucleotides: TGTGCCAGCAGTGGGACAGGATCCGCAGATACGCAGTATTTT. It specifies CASSGTGSADTQYF.

The chain's CDR3 is CASSEDTYNEQFF. CDR3 nucleotides: TGTGCCAGCAGTGAGGATACCTACAATGAGCAGTTCTTC. The chain combines TRBV2 with TRBJ2-1; D ambiguous. The CDR3 runs to 13 residues. In germline, CDR1 is SNHLY, CDR2 FYNNEI. Trimming took 3 bases from V and 2 from J, leaving 5 bases between them. Variable domain in full (rest from reference TRBV2 and TRBJ2-1): EPEVTQTPSHQVTQMGQEVILRCVPISNHLYFYWYRQILGQKVEFLVSFYNNEISEKSEIFDDQFSVERPDGSNFTLKIRSTKLEDSAMYFCASSEDTYNEQFFGPGTRLTVL.

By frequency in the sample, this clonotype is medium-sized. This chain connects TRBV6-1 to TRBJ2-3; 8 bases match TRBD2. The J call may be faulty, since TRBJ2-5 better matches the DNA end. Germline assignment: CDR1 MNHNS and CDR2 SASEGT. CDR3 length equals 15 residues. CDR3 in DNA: TGTGCCAGCAGGTGGATGCTAGCGGGCGGCGAGACCCAGTACTTC. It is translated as CASRWMLAGGETQYF.

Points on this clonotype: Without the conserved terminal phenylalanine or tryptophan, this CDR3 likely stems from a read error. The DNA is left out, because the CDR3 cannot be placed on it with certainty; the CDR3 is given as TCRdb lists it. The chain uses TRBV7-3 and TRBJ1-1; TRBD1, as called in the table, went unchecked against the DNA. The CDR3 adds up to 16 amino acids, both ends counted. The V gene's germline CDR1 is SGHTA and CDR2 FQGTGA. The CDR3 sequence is CASSSRGGQRPSTSGQ.